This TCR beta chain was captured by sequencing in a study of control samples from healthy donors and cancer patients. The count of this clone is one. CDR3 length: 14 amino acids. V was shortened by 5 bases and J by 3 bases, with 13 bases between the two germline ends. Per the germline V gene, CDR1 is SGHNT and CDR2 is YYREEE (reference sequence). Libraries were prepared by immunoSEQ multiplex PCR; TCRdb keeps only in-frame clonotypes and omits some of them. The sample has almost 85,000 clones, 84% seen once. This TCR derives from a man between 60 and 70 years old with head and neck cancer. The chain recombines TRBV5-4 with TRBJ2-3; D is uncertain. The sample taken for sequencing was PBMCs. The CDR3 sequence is CASREARPTDTQYF. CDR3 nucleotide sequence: TGTGCCAGCAGAGAGGCCCGGCCGACAGATACGCAGTATTTT.